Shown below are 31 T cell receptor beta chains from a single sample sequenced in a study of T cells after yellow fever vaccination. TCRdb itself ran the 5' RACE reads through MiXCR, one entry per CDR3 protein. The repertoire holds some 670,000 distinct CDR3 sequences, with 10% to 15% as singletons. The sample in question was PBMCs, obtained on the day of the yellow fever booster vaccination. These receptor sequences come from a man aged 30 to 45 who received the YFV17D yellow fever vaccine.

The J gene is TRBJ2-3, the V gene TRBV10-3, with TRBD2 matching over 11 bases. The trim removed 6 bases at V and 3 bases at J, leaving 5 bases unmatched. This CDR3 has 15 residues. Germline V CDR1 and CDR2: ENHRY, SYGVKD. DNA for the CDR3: TGTGCCATCAGCTTAGCGGGGGGGGGGACAGATACGCAGTATTTT. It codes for CAISLAGGGTDTQYF.

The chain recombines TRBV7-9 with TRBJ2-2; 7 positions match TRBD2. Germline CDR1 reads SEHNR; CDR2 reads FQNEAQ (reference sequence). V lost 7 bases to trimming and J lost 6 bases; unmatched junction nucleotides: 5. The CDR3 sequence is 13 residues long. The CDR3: CASTMGGSGELFF. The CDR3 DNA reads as TGTGCCAGCACTATGGGGGGGTCCGGGGAGCTGTTTTTT.

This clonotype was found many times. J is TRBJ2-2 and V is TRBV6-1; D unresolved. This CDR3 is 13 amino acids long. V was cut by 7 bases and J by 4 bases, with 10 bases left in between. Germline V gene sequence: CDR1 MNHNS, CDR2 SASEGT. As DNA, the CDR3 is TGTGCCAGCATCGATGTAGCCACCGGGGAGCTGTTTTTT. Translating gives CASIDVATGELFF.

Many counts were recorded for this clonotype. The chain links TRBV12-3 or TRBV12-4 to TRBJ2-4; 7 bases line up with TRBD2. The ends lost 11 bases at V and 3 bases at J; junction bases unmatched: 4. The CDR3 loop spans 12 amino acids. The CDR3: CAGREVKNIQYF. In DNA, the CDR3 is TGTGCCGGGAGGGAGGTCAAAAACATTCAGTACTTC.

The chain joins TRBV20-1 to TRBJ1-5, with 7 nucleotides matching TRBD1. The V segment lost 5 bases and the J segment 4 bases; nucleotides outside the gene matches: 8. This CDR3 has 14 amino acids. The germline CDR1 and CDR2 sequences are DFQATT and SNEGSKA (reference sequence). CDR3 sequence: CSAGPRQGNQPQHF. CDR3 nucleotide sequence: TGCAGTGCTGGACCCAGACAGGGAAATCAGCCCCAGCATTTT.

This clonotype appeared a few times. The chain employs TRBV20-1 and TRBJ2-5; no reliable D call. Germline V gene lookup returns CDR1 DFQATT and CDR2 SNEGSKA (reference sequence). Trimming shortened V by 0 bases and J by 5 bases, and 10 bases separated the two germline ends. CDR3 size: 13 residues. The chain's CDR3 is CSARDPWVETQYF. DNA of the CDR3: TGCAGTGCTAGAGATCCGTGGGTCGAGACCCAGTACTTC.

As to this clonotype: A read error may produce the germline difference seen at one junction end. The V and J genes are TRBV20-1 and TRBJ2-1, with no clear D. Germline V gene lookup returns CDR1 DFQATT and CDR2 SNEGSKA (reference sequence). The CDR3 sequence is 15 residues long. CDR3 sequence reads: CCARDLGPRYNEQFF. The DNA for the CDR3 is TGCTGTGCTAGAGATCTAGGGCCGAGGTACAATGAGCAGTTCTTC.

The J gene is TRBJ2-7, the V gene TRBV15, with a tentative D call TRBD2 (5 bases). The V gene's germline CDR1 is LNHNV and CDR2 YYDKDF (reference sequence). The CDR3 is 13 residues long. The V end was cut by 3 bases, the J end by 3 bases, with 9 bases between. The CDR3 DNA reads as TGTGCCACCAGCAGCCGACTAAACTACGAGCAGTACTTC. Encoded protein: CATSSRLNYEQYF.

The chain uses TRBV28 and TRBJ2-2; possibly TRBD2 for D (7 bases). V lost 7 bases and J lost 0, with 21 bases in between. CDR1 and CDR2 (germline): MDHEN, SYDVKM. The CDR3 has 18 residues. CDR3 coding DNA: TGTGCCAGCACCTCCCTGGGGGGGCTTCTCGCGAACACCGGGGAGCTGTTTTTT. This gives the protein CASTSLGGLLANTGELFF.

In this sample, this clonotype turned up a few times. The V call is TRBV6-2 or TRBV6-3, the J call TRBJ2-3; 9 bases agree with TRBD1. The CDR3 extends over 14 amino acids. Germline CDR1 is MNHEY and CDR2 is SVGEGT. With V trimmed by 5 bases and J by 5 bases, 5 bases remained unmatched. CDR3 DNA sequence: TGTGCCAGCAGTCTCTTGGGACAGGGAGATACGCAGTATTTT. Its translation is CASSLLGQGDTQYF.

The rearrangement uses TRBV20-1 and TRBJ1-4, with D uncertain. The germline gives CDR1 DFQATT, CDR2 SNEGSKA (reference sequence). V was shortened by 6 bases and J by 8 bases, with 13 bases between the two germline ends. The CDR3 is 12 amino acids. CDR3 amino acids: CSATDRGEKLFF. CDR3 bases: TGCAGTGCAACGGACCGTGGGGAAAAACTGTTTTTT.

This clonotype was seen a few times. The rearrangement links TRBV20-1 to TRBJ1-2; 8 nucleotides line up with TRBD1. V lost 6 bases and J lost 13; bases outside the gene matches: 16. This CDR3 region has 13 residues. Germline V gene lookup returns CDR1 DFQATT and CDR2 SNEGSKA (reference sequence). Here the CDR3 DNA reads TGCAGTGCCATCCCTTTGCAGGGGGCGGCCGTCACCTTC. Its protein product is CSAIPLQGAAVTF.

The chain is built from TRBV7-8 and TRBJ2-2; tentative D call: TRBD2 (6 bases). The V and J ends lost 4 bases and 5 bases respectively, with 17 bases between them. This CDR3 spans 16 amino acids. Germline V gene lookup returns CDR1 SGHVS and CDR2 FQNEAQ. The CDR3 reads CASSYPGLPRTGELFF. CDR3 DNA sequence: TGTGCCAGCAGCTACCCGGGACTCCCTAGGACCGGGGAGCTGTTTTTT.

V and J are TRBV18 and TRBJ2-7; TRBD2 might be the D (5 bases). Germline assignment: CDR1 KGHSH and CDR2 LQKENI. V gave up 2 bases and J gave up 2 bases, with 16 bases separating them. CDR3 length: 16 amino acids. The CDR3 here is CASSPNPSGTTYEQYF. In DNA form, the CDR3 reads TGTGCCAGCTCACCAAACCCCAGCGGTACCACCTACGAGCAGTACTTC.

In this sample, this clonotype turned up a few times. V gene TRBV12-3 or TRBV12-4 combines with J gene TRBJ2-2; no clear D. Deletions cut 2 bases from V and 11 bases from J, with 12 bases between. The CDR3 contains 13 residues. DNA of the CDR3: TGTGCCAGCAGTTTAATGTCGCTAAGTGAGCTGTTTTTT. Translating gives CASSLMSLSELFF.

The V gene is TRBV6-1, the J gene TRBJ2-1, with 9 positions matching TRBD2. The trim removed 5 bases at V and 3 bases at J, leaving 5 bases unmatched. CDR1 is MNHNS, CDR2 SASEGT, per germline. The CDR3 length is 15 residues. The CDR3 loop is CASSRSSGDYNEQFF. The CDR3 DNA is TGTGCCAGCAGTCGATCTAGCGGGGACTACAATGAGCAGTTCTTC.

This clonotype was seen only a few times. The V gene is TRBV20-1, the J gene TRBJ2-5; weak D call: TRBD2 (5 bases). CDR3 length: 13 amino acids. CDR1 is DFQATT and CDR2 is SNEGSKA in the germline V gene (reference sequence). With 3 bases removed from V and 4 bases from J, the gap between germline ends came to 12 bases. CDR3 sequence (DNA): TGCAGTGCTAGCCCGGCGGGCGGAGAGACCCAGTACTTC. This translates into CSASPAGGETQYF.

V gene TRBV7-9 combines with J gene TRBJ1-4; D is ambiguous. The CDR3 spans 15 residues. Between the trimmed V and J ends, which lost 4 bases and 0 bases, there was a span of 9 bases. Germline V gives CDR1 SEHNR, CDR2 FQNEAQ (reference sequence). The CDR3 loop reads CASSSARATNEKLFF. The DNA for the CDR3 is TGTGCCAGCAGCTCCGCGAGGGCAACTAATGAAAAACTGTTTTTT.

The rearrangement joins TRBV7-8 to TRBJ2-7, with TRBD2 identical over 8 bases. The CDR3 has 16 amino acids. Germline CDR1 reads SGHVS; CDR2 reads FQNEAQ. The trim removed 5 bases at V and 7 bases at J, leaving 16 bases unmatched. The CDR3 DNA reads TGTGCCAGCAGCCTGCTAACAGCGGGGGACGCCGGAGAGCAGTACTTC. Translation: CASSLLTAGDAGEQYF.

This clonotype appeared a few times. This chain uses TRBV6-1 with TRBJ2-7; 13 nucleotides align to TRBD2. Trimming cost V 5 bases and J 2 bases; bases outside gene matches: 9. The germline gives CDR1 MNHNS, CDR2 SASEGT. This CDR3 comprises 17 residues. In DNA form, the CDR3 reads TGTGCCAGCAGTCCCGGGACTAGCGGGACTGTTACCTACGAGCAGTACTTC. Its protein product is CASSPGTSGTVTYEQYF.

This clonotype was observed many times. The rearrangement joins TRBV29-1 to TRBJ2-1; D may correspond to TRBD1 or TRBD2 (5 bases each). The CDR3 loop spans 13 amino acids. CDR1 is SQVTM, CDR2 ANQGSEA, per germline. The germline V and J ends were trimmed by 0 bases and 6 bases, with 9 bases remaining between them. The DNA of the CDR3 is TGCAGCGTTGAAGAGTATGGGACCAATGAGCAGTTCTTC. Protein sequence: CSVEEYGTNEQFF.

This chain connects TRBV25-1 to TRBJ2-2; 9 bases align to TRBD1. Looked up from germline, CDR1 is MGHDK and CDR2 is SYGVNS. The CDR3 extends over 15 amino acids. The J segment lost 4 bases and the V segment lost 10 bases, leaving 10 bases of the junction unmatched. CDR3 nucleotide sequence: TGTGCCAAACCTCCGGGACAGGGAAGCACCGGGGAGCTGTTTTTT. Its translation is CAKPPGQGSTGELFF.

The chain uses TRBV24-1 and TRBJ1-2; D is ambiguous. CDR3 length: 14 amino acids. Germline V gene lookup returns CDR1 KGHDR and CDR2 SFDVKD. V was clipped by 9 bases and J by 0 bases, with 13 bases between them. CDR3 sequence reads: CATSDGKTNYGYTF. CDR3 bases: TGTGCCACCTCTGATGGCAAGACTAACTATGGCTACACCTTC.

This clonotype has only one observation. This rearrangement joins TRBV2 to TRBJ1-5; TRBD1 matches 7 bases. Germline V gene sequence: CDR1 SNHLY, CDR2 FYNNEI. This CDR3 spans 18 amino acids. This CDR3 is CTISSPPGTDYSNQPQHF. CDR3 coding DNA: TGTACCATCAGTTCTCCCCCCGGGACAGATTATAGCAATCAGCCCCAGCATTTT.

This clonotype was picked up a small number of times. In DNA, the CDR3 is TGCAGTGCTAGCATAGGGACCGAGTGGCCTCAGTACTTC. Residues: CSASIGTEWPQYF. The chain carries TRBV20-1 and TRBJ2-7; D assignment may be TRBD1 or TRBD2 (5 bases each). This CDR3 is 13 amino acids long. With 3 bases removed from V and 10 bases from J, the gap between germline ends came to 19 bases. CDR1 is DFQATT, CDR2 SNEGSKA, per germline (reference sequence).

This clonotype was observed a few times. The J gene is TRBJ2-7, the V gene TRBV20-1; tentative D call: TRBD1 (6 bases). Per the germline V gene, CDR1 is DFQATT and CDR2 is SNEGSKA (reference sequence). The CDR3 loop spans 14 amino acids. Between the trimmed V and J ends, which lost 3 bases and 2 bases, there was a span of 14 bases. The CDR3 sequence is CSARGAGSAYEQYF. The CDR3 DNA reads TGCAGTGCTAGGGGGGCAGGTAGCGCCTACGAGCAGTACTTC.

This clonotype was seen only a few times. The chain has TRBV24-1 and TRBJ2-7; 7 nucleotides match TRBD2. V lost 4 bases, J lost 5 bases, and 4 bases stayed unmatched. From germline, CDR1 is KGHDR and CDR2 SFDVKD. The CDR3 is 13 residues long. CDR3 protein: CATSESTSDEQYF. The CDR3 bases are TGTGCCACCAGTGAAAGCACTAGCGACGAGCAGTACTTC.

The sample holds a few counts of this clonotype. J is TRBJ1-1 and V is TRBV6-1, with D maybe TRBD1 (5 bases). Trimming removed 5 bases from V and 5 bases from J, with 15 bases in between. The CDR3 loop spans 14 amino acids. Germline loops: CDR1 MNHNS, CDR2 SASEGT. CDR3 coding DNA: TGTGCCAGCAGTCTCGGGGCCCTGGGTACTGAAGCTTTCTTT. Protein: CASSLGALGTEAFF.

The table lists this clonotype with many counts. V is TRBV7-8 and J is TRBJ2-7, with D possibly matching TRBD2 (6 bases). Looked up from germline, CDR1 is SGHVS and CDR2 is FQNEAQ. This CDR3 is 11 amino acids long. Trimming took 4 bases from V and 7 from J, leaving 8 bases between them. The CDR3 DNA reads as TGTGCCAGCAGCTCTCGGGGGGAGCAGTACTTC. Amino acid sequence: CASSSRGEQYF.

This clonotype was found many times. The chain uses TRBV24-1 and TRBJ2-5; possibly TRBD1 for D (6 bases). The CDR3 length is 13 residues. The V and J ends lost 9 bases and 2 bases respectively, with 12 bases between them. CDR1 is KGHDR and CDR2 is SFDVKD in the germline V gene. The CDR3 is CATQGHNQETQYF. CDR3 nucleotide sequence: TGTGCCACCCAGGGGCACAATCAAGAGACCCAGTACTTC.

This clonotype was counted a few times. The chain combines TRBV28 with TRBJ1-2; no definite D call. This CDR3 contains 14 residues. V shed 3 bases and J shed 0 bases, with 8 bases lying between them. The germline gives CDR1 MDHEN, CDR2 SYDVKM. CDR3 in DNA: TGTGCCAGCAGTTTGGCTTTATCTAACTATGGCTACACCTTC. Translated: CASSLALSNYGYTF.